This entry is about one TCR beta chain. Method: immunoSEQ multiplex PCR; TCRdb's copy keeps in-frame clones and lacks some. The sample holds around 30,000 clones, roughly nine tenths seen once. This record comes from a study of T cell changes during pregnancy in multiple sclerosis. The sequencing used CD8+ T cells from peripheral blood mononuclear cells, collected in the second trimester of pregnancy. This clonotype was sampled from a female donor with multiple sclerosis, enrolled in a pregnancy study.

Here the CDR3 reads CASSASGGAWGRQFF. The CDR3 coding sequence is TGTGCCAGCAGTGCTAGCGGGGGGGCCTGGGGTCGGCAGTTCTTC. The chain joins TRBV7-6 to TRBJ2-1, with 12 bases that match TRBD2. Germline CDR1 is SGHVS and CDR2 is FNYEAQ. V shed 6 bases, J shed 12 bases, and the junction held 12 bases outside the gene matches. The CDR3 runs to 15 residues.